A single sample is the source of the 32 T cell receptor beta chains below, sequenced in a study of blood T cell repertoires in COVID-19. TCRdb keeps only in-frame clones here, not all; method: immunoSEQ multiplex PCR. The table shows around 430,000 clones, with about 87% occurring only once. Sequenced sample: PBMCs or T cells enriched from blood (not recorded which). These receptors were obtained from a woman aged 50 to 65 who had recovered from COVID-19.

The chain is built from TRBV11-2 and TRBJ2-1; weak D call: TRBD2 (6 bases). The CDR3 contains 15 residues. The V end lost 0 bases, the J end lost 3 bases, and 9 bases lay between the germline ends. CDR1 and CDR2 (germline): SGHAT, FQNNGV. The CDR3 coding sequence is TGTGCCAGCAGCTTAGATGCGGGAAACTACAATGAGCAGTTCTTC. This codes for CASSLDAGNYNEQFF. The full variable domain, completed using reference TRBV11-2 and TRBJ2-1, is EAGVAQSPRYKIIEKRQSVAFWCNPISGHATLYWYQQILGQGPKLLIQFQNNGVVDDSQLPKDRFSAERLKGVDSTLKIQPAKLEDSAVYLCASSLDAGNYNEQFFGPGTRLTVL.

The rearrangement links TRBV9 to TRBJ1-2; TRBD1 matches 8 bases. The V and J ends lost 0 bases and 7 bases, in that order; junction bases with no gene match: 5. The germline CDR1 and CDR2 sequences are SGDLS and YYNGEE. The CDR3 extends over 14 amino acids. The CDR3 nucleotides are TGTGCCAGCAGCGTAGTCGGGACAGGTATTGGCTACACCTTC. The encoded protein is CASSVVGTGIGYTF.

The chain employs TRBV6-5 and TRBJ1-1; D is unresolved. The CDR3 has 15 residues. Germline CDR1 reads MNHEY; CDR2 reads SVGAGI. V was pared by 0 bases and J by 1 base, with 9 bases between. Here the CDR3 reads CASSYSEGPNTEAFF. The CDR3 nucleotides read TGTGCCAGCAGTTACTCGGAGGGCCCGAACACTGAAGCTTTCTTT.

This chain joins TRBV10-2 and TRBJ2-5; D gene ambiguous. Germline V gene data show CDR1 as WSHSY and CDR2 as SAAADI. This CDR3 region has 12 residues. V lost 2 bases to trimming and J lost 4 bases, with 5 bases between them. The CDR3 DNA reads as TGCGCCAGCAGTGAGCCGGGAGAGACCCAGTACTTC. This gives the protein CASSEPGETQYF.

J is TRBJ1-2 and V is TRBV7-9; tentatively, D is TRBD1 (5 bases). Germline V gene lookup returns CDR1 SEHNR and CDR2 FQNEAQ (reference sequence). The CDR3 has 12 amino acids. Trimming left V 3 bases short and J 13 bases short, with 15 bases between. The CDR3 bases are TGTGCCAGCAGCTTGTACGGGGGATTCTCCACCTTC. It specifies CASSLYGGFSTF.

The gene calls are TRBV7-2 and TRBJ1-4; D remains ambiguous. Trimming pared 2 bases from V and 0 bases from J, leaving 10 bases between. The CDR3 length is 16 residues. CDR1 is SGHTA and CDR2 is FQGNSA in the germline V gene. The CDR3 bases are TGTGCCAGCAGCTTACCTCAGGATGCAACTAATGAAAAACTGTTTTTT. It translates to CASSLPQDATNEKLFF.

This chain joins TRBV7-9 and TRBJ1-2; D is unresolved. The CDR3 length is 12 residues. Germline CDR1 is SEHNR and CDR2 is FQNEAQ (reference sequence). The V end was cut by 4 bases, the J end by 4 bases, with 7 bases between. Here the CDR3 reads CASSSVLYGYTF. The CDR3 DNA is TGTGCCAGCAGCTCCGTACTCTATGGCTACACCTTC.

This chain links TRBV7-2 with TRBJ2-1; D gene uncertain. V lost 6 bases and J lost 10, with 10 bases in between. The germline CDR1 and CDR2 sequences are SGHTA and FQGNSA. This CDR3 contains 11 residues. For the CDR3, the DNA is TGTGCCAGCAGTTCCCACCAGGAGCAGTTCTTC. It yields the protein CASSSHQEQFF.

This chain uses TRBV19 with TRBJ1-2; maybe TRBD1 (5 bases). The CDR3 consists of 12 residues. V was cut by 3 bases and J by 6 bases, with 8 bases left in between. The germline V gene encodes CDR1 LNHDA and CDR2 SQIVND (reference sequence). The CDR3 is CASSMGGDGYTF. CDR3 nucleotide sequence: TGTGCCAGTAGTATGGGGGGAGATGGCTACACCTTC.

This sequence joins TRBV30 and TRBJ1-1; D is uncertain. Germline V gives CDR1 GTSNPN, CDR2 SVGIG (reference sequence). Trimming took 2 bases from V and 7 from J, leaving 8 bases between them. CDR3 size: 11 residues. The CDR3 nucleotides are TGTGCCTGGAGTCCAGGACTTGAAGCTTTCTTT. This gives the protein CAWSPGLEAFF.

The chain joins TRBV27 to TRBJ1-6, with TRBD1 matching over 10 bases. CDR1 and CDR2 from the germline V gene are MNHEY and SMNVEV (reference sequence). This CDR3 has 15 residues. V shed 3 bases and J 10 bases; nucleotides not matched to a gene: 6. The CDR3 loop is CASSLTGGAGSPLHF. The CDR3 nucleotides read TGTGCCAGCAGTTTGACAGGGGGCGCTGGATCACCCCTCCACTTT.

The chain carries TRBV2 and TRBJ2-2; D is possibly TRBD2 (5 bases). The CDR3 consists of 14 residues. Germline V lookup: CDR1 SNHLY, CDR2 FYNNEI. The V and J ends lost 6 bases and 3 bases respectively, with 11 bases between them. CDR3 DNA: TGTGCCAGCAGGGGAGTTGTGGACACCGGGGAGCTGTTTTTT. It is translated as CASRGVVDTGELFF.

The gene calls are TRBV13 and TRBJ1-6; a weak D match, TRBD1 (5 bases). Per the germline V gene, CDR1 is PRHDT and CDR2 is FYEKMQ (reference sequence). Trimming removed 3 bases at V and 6 bases at J, with 12 bases between. The CDR3 has 15 residues. CDR3 protein: CASSLVRGFNSPLHF. CDR3 in DNA: TGTGCCAGCAGCTTGGTAAGGGGCTTTAATTCACCCCTCCACTTT.

The count of this clone is one. The V call is TRBV7-2, the J call TRBJ2-1; D not certain. V lost 2 bases and J lost 4, with 15 bases in between. Germline loops: CDR1 SGHTA, CDR2 FQGNSA. The CDR3 has 16 residues. CDR3 region: CASSLRVSADYNEQFF. The CDR3 region has the DNA TGTGCCAGCAGCTTACGGGTATCGGCCGATTACAATGAGCAGTTCTTC.

The rearrangement links TRBV7-3 to TRBJ1-1; perhaps TRBD1 as D (6 bases). The V and J ends lost 6 bases and 6 bases respectively, with 14 bases between them. Germline V gene data show CDR1 as SGHTA and CDR2 as FQGTGA. The CDR3 sequence is 13 residues long. CDR3 protein: CASRLYRVSEAFF. The CDR3 DNA is TGTGCCAGCAGGCTTTACAGGGTCTCTGAAGCTTTCTTT.

This chain uses TRBV6-5 with TRBJ1-2; maybe TRBD1 (5 bases). Germline V lookup: CDR1 MNHEY, CDR2 SVGAGI. This CDR3 spans 12 amino acids. The V end lost 11 bases, the J end lost 5 bases, and 15 bases lay between the germline ends. The chain's CDR3 is CASRRGTYGYTF. In nucleotides, the CDR3 is TGTGCCTCCCGCCGGGGGACGTATGGCTACACCTTC.

This chain connects TRBV6-1 to TRBJ1-2; TRBD1 might be the D (5 bases). The CDR3 spans 12 residues. The V gene's germline CDR1 is MNHNS and CDR2 SASEGT. The V and J ends lost 2 bases and 8 bases respectively, with 9 bases between them. The CDR3, as DNA: TGTGCCAGCAGTGAACCCAGGGAAGGCTACACCTTC. Translated, it gives CASSEPREGYTF.

This clone showed up just once. V is TRBV27 and J is TRBJ1-2; 7 positions agree with TRBD1. Trimming took 5 bases from V and 1 from J; bases not matched to a gene: 13. The CDR3 is made up of 17 amino acids. In germline, CDR1 is MNHEY, CDR2 SMNVEV (reference sequence). For the CDR3, the DNA is TGTGCCAGCAGTCCCGTGTGGGGGACAGCTATTAACTATGGCTACACCTTC. It translates to CASSPVWGTAINYGYTF.

A few counts support this clone. The chain is built from TRBV19 and TRBJ1-1; 7 bases line up with TRBD1. Germline V gene sequence: CDR1 LNHDA, CDR2 SQIVND (reference sequence). Trimming took 7 bases from V and 3 from J; bases not matched to a gene: 20. This CDR3 is built from 18 residues. CDR3 amino acids: CASNRGPTDFPRDTEAFF. The CDR3 DNA is TGTGCCAGTAACAGGGGCCCGACCGACTTTCCAAGGGACACTGAAGCTTTCTTT.

CDR3 region: CASSGGMNTEAFF. CDR3 coding DNA: TGTGCCAGCTCGGGGGGAATGAACACTGAAGCTTTCTTT. The V gene is TRBV18, the J gene TRBJ1-1; TRBD1 might be the D (5 bases). The germline gives CDR1 KGHSH, CDR2 LQKENI. V dropped 6 bases and J dropped 0 bases, with 8 bases sitting between them. The CDR3 is 13 amino acids. The full variable domain, its missing parts supplied by reference TRBV18 and TRBJ1-1, is NAGVMQNPRHLVRRRGQEARLRCSPMKGHSHVYWYRQLPEEGLKFMVYLQKENIIDESGMPKERFSAEFPKEGPSILRIQQVVRGDSAAYFCASSGGMNTEAFFGQGTRLTVV.

J is TRBJ2-2 and V is TRBV6-1; D unresolved. The CDR3 contains 14 residues. With 3 bases removed from V and 7 bases from J, the gap between germline ends came to 12 bases. Germline loops: CDR1 MNHNS, CDR2 SASEGT. The CDR3 nucleotides read TGTGCCAGCAGTGACCCTGGGCGTGGCGGGGAGCTGTTTTTT. Translating it yields CASSDPGRGGELFF.

The J gene is TRBJ1-2, the V gene TRBV5-8; D unresolved. Germline CDR1 and CDR2: SGHTS and YDEGEE. V was clipped by 5 bases and J by 4 bases, with 6 bases between them. This CDR3 comprises 11 residues. CDR3 DNA sequence: TGTGCCAGCAGTTATTCCTATGGCTACACCTTC. Encoded protein: CASSYSYGYTF.

The rearrangement links TRBV7-2 to TRBJ2-1, with a tentative D call TRBD2 (5 bases). V lost 1 base, J lost 6 bases, and 13 bases lay in between. The CDR3 length is 15 residues. Germline CDR1 and CDR2: SGHTA and FQGNSA. The CDR3 loop reads CASSLVGLIPNEQFF. In DNA form, the CDR3 reads TGTGCCAGCAGCTTAGTTGGACTCATCCCCAATGAGCAGTTCTTC.

V gene TRBV2 combines with J gene TRBJ2-3; 8 bases agree with TRBD2. CDR3 length: 17 amino acids. CDR1 SNHLY and CDR2 FYNNEI come from the germline V gene. J was trimmed by 6 bases and V by 3 bases; bases with no gene match: 14. The CDR3 sequence: CASSEGPYGRGVDTQYF. As DNA, the CDR3 is TGTGCCAGCAGTGAGGGCCCCTACGGGCGGGGGGTCGATACGCAGTATTTT.

The chain uses TRBV27 and TRBJ2-7; 10 nucleotides line up with TRBD2. The junction had 6 bases not matched to a gene; V was cut back by 3 bases and J by 7 bases. Germline V gives CDR1 MNHEY, CDR2 SMNVEV (reference sequence). This CDR3 contains 14 residues. This CDR3 reads CASSFLAGDGEQYF. CDR3 coding DNA: TGTGCCAGCAGTTTTCTAGCGGGGGATGGGGAGCAGTACTTC.

The sample holds one count of this clone. The chain joins TRBV5-1 to TRBJ2-5; tentatively, D is TRBD1 (5 bases). This CDR3 is 14 amino acids long. Germline-derived CDR1 and CDR2 are SGHRS and YFSETQ. V lost 2 bases and J lost 4, with 12 bases in between. The CDR3 loop reads CASSLRGFGETQYF. Written as DNA, the CDR3 is TGCGCCAGCAGCTTAAGGGGTTTCGGAGAGACCCAGTACTTC.

The V call is TRBV5-4, the J call TRBJ1-2; 8 nucleotides align to TRBD1. V lost 4 bases, J lost 4 bases, and 9 bases stayed unmatched. Germline CDR1 reads SGHNT; CDR2 reads YYREEE (reference sequence). The CDR3 contains 15 residues. In DNA form, the CDR3 reads TGTGCCAGCAGCCCTGGACAGGGTTACAGCTATGGCTACACCTTC. It specifies CASSPGQGYSYGYTF.

This chain connects TRBV9 to TRBJ1-1; the D is unclear. Per germline, CDR1 SGDLS and CDR2 YYNGEE. There are 15 residues in the CDR3. Trimming took 0 bases from V and 0 from J, leaving 9 bases between them. The CDR3 coding sequence is TGTGCCAGCAGCGTAGCTTTACAGATGAACACTGAAGCTTTCTTT. Its translation: CASSVALQMNTEAFF.

CDR3 in DNA: TGTGCCAGCAGCTTAGACCCCCCGGGACAGGAGAACTATGGCTACACCTTC. As protein: CASSLDPPGQENYGYTF. The rearrangement joins TRBV7-2 to TRBJ1-2, with TRBD1 matching 8 bases. Losses at the gene ends were 1 base for V and 2 bases for J; bases not matched to a gene: 9. Looked up from germline, CDR1 is SGHTA and CDR2 is FQGNSA. This CDR3 comprises 17 residues.

Concerning this clone itself: The germline gene is not matched at one end of the junction; a read error may be the cause. This rearrangement joins TRBV7-2 to TRBJ2-1, with D unresolved. Germline CDR1 SGHTA, CDR2 FQGNSA. The CDR3 runs to 12 residues. The CDR3 coding sequence is TGTGCCAGCAGCGCCTCCTACTATGAGCAGTTCTTC. Translating it yields CASSASYYEQFF. The complete variable domain, with remaining parts taken from reference TRBV7-2 and TRBJ2-1, reads GAGVSQSPSNKVTEKGKDVELRCDPISGHTALYWYRQSLGQGLEFLIYFQGNSAPDKSGLPSDRFSAERTGGSVSTLTIQRTQQEDSAVYLCASSASYYEQFFGPGTRLTVL.

This clone has more than one count but fewer than ten. The chain joins TRBV7-8 to TRBJ1-2; tentatively, D is TRBD1 (6 bases). Trimming took 4 bases from V and 3 from J, leaving 12 bases between them. Germline assignment: CDR1 SGHVS and CDR2 FQNEAQ. The CDR3 is 14 amino acids. CDR3 in amino acids: CASSSRTADYGYTF. In DNA form, the CDR3 reads TGTGCCAGCAGCTCTCGGACAGCCGACTATGGCTACACCTTC.

This rearrangement joins TRBV12-5 to TRBJ2-5, with 8 bases that match TRBD1. This CDR3 has 16 amino acids. After removal of 1 base from V and 4 bases from J, the junction contained 8 bases not matched to a gene. CDR1 and CDR2 (germline): LGHNT, FRNRAP. The CDR3 bases are TGTGCTAGTGGTTTGGGGACAGGGTTGAGTCGAGAGACCCAGTACTTC. Translating gives CASGLGTGLSRETQYF.